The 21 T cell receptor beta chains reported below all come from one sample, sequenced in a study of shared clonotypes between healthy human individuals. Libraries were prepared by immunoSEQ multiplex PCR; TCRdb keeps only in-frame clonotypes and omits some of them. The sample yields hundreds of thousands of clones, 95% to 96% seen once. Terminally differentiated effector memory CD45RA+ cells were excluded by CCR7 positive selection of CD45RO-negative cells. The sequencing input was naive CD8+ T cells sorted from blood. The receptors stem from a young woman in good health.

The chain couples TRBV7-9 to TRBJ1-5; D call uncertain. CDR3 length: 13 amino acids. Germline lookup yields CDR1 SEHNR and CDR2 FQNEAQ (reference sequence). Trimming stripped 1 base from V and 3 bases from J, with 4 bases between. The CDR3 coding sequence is TGTGCCAGCAGCTTAGGGAACAATCAGCCCCAGCATTTT. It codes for CASSLGNNQPQHF.

Here the CDR3 reads CASSQDGGGLYTEAFF. CDR3 DNA: TGCGCCAGCAGCCAAGATGGGGGGGGCCTGTACACTGAAGCTTTCTTT. The chain is built from TRBV4-1 and TRBJ1-1; TRBD1 is a possible D gene (6 bases). This CDR3 is built from 16 residues. V was pared by 0 bases and J by 3 bases, with 14 bases between. In germline, CDR1 is MGHRA, CDR2 YSYEKL.

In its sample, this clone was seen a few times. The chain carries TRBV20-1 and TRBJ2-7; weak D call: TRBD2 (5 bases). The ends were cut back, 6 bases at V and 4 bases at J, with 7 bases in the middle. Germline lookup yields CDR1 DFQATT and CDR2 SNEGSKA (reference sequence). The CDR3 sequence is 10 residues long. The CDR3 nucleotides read TGCAGTGCACTAGAGTACGAGCAGTACTTC. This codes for CSALEYEQYF.

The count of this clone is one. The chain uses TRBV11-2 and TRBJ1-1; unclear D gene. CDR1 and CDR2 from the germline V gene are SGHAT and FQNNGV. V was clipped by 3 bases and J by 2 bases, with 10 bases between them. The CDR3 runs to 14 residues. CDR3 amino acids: CASSFGVSNTEAFF. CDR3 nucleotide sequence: TGTGCCAGCAGCTTCGGAGTTTCAAACACTGAAGCTTTCTTT.

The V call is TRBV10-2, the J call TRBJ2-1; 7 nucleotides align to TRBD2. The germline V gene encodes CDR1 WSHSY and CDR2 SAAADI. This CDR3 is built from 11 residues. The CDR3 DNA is TGCGCAGTCGGCGGGGGTAATGAGCAGTTCTTC. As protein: CAVGGGNEQFF.

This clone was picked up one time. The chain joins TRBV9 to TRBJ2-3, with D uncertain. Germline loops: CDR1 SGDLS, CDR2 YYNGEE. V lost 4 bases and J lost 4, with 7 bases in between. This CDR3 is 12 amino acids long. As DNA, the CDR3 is TGTGCCAGCAGCTCCGCGCCAGATACGCAGTATTTT. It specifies CASSSAPDTQYF.

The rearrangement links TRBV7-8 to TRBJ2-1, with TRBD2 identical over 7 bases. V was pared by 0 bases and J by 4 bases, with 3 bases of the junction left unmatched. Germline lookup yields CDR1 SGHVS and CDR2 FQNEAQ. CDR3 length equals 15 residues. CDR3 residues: CASSLAAGEYNEQFF. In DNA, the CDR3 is TGTGCCAGCAGCTTAGCGGCGGGAGAATACAATGAGCAGTTCTTC.

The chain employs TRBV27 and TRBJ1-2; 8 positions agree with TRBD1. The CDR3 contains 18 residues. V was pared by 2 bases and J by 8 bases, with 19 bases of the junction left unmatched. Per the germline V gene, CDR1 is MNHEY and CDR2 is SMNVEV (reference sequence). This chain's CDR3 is CASSLITAGGPFEGGYTF. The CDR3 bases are TGTGCCAGCAGTTTAATCACCGCAGGGGGCCCTTTCGAGGGAGGCTACACCTTC.

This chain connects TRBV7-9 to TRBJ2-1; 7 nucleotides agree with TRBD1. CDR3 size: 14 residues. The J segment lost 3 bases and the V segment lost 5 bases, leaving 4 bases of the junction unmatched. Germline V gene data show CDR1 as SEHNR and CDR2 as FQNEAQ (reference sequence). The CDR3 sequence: CASSGRTGYNEQFF. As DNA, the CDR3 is TGTGCCAGCAGCGGAAGGACAGGCTACAATGAGCAGTTCTTC.

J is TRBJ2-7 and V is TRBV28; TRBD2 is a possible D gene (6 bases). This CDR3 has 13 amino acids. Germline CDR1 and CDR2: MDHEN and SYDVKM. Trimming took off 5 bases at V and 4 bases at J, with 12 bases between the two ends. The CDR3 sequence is CASSRDGLYEQYF. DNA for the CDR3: TGTGCCAGCAGTCGGGACGGACTATACGAGCAGTACTTC.

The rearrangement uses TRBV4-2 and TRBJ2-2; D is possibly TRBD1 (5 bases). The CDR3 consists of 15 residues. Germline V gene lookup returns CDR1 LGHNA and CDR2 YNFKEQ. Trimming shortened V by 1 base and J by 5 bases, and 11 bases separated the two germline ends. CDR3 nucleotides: TGTGCCAGCAGCCAAGCAACAGGTGGGACCGGGGAGCTGTTTTTT. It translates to CASSQATGGTGELFF.

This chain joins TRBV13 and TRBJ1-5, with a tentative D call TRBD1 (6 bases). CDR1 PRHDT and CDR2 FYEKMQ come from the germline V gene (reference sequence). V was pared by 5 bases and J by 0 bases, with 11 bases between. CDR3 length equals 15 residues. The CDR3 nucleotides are TGTGCCAGCAGCCTACAGGGAGATAGCAATCAGCCCCAGCATTTT. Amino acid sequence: CASSLQGDSNQPQHF.

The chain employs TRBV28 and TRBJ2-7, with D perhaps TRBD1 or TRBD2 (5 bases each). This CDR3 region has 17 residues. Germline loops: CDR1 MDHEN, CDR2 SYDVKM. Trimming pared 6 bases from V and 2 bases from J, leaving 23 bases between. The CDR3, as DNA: TGTGCCAGCAGGCATAAGGGACGACGGTATGGGACCTACGAGCAGTACTTC. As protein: CASRHKGRRYGTYEQYF.

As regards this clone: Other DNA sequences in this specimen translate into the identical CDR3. CDR3 residues: CASSLGTGGNTGELFF. CDR3 nucleotide sequence: TGTGCCAGCAGTTTGGGGACAGGGGGGAACACCGGGGAGCTGTTTTTT. This sequence joins TRBV27 and TRBJ2-2; 11 positions match TRBD1. The germline V gene has CDR1 MNHEY and CDR2 SMNVEV (reference sequence). The junction had 1 base not matched to a gene; V was cut back by 3 bases and J by 1 base. The CDR3 extends over 16 amino acids.

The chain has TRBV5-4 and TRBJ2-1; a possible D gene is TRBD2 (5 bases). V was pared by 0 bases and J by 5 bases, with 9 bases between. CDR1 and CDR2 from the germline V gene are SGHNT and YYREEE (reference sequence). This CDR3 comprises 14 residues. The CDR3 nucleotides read TGTGCCAGCAGCTTGGAGGCTAGCCACAATGAGCAGTTCTTC. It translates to CASSLEASHNEQFF.

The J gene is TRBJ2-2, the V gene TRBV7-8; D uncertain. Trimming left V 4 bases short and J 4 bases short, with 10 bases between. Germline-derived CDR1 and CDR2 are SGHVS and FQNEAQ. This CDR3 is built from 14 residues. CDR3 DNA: TGTGCCAGCAGCTCCCAGCGTGGCACCGGGGAGCTGTTTTTT. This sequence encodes CASSSQRGTGELFF.

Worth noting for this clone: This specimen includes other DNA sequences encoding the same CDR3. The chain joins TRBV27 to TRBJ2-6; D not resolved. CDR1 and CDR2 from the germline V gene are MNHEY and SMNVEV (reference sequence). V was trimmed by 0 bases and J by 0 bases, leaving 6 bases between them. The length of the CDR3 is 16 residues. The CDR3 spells CASSLSPGSGANVLTF. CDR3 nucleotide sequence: TGTGCCAGCAGTTTATCACCGGGCTCTGGGGCCAACGTCCTGACTTTC.

For the CDR3, the DNA is TGTGCCAGCAGCTTGTGGGGGTACAATGAGCAGTTCTTC. Its protein product is CASSLWGYNEQFF. The chain combines TRBV5-6 with TRBJ2-1, with D tentatively TRBD1 or TRBD2 (5 bases each). V lost 1 base and J 4 bases, leaving 6 bases between the germline ends. The CDR3 contains 13 residues. Germline V lookup: CDR1 SGHDT, CDR2 YYEEEE.

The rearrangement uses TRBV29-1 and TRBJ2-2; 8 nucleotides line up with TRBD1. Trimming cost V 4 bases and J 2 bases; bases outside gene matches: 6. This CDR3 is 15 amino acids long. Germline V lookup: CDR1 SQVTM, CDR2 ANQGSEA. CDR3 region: CSVVGGQDNTGELFF. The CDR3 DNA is TGCAGCGTTGTGGGGGGACAGGACAACACCGGGGAGCTGTTTTTT.

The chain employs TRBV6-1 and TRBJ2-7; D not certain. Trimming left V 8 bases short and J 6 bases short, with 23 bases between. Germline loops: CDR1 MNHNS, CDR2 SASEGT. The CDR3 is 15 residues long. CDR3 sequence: CASVIFGEDASEQYF. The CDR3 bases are TGTGCCAGCGTAATCTTCGGTGAGGATGCCAGCGAGCAGTACTTC.

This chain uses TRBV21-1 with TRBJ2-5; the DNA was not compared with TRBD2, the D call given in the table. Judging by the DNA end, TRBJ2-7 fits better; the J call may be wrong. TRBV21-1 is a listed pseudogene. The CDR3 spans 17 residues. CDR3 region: CASSKDLGLAGDHEQYF. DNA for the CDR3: TGTGCCAGCAGCAAAGATCTAGGGCTAGCGGGAGACCACGAGCAGTACTTC.